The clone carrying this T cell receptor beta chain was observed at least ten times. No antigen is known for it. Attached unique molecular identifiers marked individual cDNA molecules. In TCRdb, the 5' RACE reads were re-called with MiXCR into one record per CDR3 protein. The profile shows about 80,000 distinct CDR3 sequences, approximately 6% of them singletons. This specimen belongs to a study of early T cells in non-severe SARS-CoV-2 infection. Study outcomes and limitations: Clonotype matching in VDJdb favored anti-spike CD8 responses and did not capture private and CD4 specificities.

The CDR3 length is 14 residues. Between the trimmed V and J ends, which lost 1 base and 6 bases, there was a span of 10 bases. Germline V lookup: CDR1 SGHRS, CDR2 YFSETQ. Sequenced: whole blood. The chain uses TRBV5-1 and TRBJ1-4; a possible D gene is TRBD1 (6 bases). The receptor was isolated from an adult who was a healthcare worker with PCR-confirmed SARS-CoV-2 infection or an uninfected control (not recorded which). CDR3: CASSLQGRYEKLFF. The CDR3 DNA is TGCGCCAGCAGCTTGCAGGGGCGGTATGAAAAACTGTTTTTT.